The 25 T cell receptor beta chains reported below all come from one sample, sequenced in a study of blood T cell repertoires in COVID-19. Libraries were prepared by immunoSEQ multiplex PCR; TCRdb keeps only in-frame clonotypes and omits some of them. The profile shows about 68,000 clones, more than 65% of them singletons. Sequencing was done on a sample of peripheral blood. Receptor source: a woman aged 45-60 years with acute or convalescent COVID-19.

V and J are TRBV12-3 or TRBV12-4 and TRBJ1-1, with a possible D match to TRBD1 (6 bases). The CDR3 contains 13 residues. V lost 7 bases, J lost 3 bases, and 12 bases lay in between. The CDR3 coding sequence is TGTGCCAGCACAAGGACAGTTTACACTGAAGCTTTCTTT. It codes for CASTRTVYTEAFF.

CDR3: CASSVRFVAGVAYEQYF. In DNA form, the CDR3 reads TGTGCCAGCAGCGTGAGGTTTGTAGCGGGAGTAGCCTACGAGCAGTACTTC. This sequence joins TRBV9 and TRBJ2-7; TRBD2 matches 9 bases. This CDR3 has 17 residues. The V gene's germline CDR1 is SGDLS and CDR2 YYNGEE. J gave up 2 bases and V 2 bases, and 11 bases lay outside the gene matches.

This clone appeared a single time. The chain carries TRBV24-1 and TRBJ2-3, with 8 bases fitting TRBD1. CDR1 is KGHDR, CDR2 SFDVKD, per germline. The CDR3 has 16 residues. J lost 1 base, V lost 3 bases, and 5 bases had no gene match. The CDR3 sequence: CATSDTSGGGTDTQYF. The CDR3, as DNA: TGTGCCACCAGTGATACATCAGGGGGCGGCACAGATACGCAGTATTTT.

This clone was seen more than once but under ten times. The DNA for the CDR3 is TGTGCCAGCAGCTTGGGGGCTTCGAGCACCGGGGAGCTGTTTTTT. This translates into CASSLGASSTGELFF. The rearrangement joins TRBV7-6 to TRBJ2-2; tentative D call: TRBD1 (6 bases). Deletions cut 3 bases from V and 4 bases from J, with 12 bases between. Germline V gene sequence: CDR1 SGHVS, CDR2 FNYEAQ. The CDR3 length is 15 residues.

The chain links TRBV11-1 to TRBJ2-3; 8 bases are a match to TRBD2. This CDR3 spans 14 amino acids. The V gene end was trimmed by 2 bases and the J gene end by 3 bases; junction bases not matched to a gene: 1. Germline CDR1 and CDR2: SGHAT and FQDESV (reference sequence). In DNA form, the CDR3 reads TGTGCCAGCAGCTTAAGACTAGCGACAGATACGCAGTATTTT. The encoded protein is CASSLRLATDTQYF.

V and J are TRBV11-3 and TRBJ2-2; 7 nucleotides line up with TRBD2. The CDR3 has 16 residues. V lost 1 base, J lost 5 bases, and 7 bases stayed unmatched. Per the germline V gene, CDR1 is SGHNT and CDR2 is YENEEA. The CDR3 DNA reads TGTGCCAGCAGCTTAGGCACTCGCGGGGGTACCGGGGAGCTGTTTTTT. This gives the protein CASSLGTRGGTGELFF.

The CDR3 nucleotides read TGTGCCACCCGCCGGGATGGGCCTGAAAAACTGTTTTTT. This sequence encodes CATRRDGPEKLFF. This chain links TRBV12-3 or TRBV12-4 with TRBJ1-4, with unresolved D. V lost 10 bases and J lost 7, with 16 bases in between. The CDR3 has 13 residues.

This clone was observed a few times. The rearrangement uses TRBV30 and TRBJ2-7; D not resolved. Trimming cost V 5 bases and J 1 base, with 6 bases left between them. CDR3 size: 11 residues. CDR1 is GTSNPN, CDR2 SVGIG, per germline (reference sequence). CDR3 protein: CAWGKSYEQYF. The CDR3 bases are TGTGCCTGGGGTAAATCCTACGAGCAGTACTTC.

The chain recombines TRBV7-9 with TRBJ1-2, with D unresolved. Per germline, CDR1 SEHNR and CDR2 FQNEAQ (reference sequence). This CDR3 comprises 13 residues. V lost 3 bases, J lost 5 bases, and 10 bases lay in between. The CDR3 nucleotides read TGTGCCAGCAGCTTGGAGTCGGCTTATGGCTACACCTTC. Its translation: CASSLESAYGYTF. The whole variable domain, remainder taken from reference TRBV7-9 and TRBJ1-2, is DTGVSQNPRHKITKRGQNVTFRCDPISEHNRLYWYRQTLGQGPEFLTYFQNEAQLEKSRLLSDRFSAERPKGSFSTLEIQRTEQGDSAMYLCASSLESAYGYTFGSGTRLTVV.

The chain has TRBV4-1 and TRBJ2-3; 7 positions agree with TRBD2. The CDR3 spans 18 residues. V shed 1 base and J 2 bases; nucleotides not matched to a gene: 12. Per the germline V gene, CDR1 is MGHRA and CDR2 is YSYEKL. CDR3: CASSQGLAAGLHTDTQYF. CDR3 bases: TGCGCCAGCAGCCAAGGACTAGCAGCCGGGCTCCACACAGATACGCAGTATTTT.

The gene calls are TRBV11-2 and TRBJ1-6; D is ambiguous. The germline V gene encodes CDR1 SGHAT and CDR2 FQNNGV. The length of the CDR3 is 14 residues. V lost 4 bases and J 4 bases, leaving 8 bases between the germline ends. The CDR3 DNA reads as TGTGCCAGCAGCTCCAGCGGGTATAATTCACCCCTCCACTTT. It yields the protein CASSSSGYNSPLHF.

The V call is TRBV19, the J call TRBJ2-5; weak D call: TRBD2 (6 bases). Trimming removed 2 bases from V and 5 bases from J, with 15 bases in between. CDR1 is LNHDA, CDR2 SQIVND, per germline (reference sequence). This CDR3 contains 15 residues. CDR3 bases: TGTGCCAGTAGTATATCACGCGGGGTCGGGGAGACCCAGTACTTC. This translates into CASSISRGVGETQYF.

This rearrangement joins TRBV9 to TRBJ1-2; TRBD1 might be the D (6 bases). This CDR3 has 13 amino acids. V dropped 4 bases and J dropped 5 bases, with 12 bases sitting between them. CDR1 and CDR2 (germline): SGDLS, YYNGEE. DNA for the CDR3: TGTGCCAGCAGCCTACAGGGTGGGTATGGCTACACCTTC. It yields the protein CASSLQGGYGYTF.

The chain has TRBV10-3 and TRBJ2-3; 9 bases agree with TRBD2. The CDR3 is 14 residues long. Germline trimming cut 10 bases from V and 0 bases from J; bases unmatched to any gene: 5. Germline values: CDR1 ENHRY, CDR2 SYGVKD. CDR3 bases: TGTGCCACCAGGACTAGCGTCAGCACAGATACGCAGTATTTT. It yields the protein CATRTSVSTDTQYF.

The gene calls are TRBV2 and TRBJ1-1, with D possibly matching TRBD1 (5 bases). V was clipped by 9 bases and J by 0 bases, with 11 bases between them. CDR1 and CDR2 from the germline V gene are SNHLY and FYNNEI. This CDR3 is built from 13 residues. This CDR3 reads CARTQGMNTEAFF. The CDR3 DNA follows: TGTGCCAGGACCCAGGGAATGAACACTGAAGCTTTCTTT.

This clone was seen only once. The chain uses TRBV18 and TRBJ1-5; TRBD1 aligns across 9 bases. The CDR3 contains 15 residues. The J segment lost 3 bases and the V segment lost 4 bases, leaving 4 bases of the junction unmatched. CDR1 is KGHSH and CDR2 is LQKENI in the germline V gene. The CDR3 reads CASSLYRGHNQPQHF. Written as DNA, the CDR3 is TGTGCCAGCTCACTATACAGGGGGCACAATCAGCCCCAGCATTTT. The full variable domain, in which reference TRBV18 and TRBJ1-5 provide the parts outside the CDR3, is NAGVMQNPRHLVRRRGQEARLRCSPMKGHSHVYWYRQLPEEGLKFMVYLQKENIIDESGMPKERFSAEFPKEGPSILRIQQVVRGDSAAYFCASSLYRGHNQPQHFGDGTRLSIL.

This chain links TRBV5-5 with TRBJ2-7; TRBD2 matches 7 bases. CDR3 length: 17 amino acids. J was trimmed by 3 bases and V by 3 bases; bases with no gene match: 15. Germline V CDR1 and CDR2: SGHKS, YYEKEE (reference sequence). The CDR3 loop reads CASSSPVGGAVSYEQYF. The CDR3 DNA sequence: TGTGCCAGCAGCTCACCCGTGGGAGGGGCGGTTAGCTACGAGCAGTACTTC.

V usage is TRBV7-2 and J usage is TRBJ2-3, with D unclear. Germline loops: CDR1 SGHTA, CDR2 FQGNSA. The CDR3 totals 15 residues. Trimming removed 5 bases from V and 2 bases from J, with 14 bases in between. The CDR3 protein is CASSPPLYNTDTQYF. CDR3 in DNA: TGTGCCAGCAGCCCGCCCCTTTACAACACAGATACGCAGTATTTT.

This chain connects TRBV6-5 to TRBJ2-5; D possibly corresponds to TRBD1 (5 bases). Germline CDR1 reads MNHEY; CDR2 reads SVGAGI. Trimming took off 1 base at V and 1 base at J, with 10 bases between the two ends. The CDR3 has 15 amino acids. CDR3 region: CASSYLGQAQETQYF. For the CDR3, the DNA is TGTGCCAGCAGTTACTTAGGACAAGCCCAAGAGACCCAGTACTTC.

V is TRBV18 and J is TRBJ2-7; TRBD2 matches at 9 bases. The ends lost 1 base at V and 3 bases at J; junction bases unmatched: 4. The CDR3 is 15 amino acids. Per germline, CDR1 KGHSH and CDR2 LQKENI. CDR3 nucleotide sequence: TGTGCCAGCTCACCACGACTAGCGGACTACTACGAGCAGTACTTC. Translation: CASSPRLADYYEQYF.

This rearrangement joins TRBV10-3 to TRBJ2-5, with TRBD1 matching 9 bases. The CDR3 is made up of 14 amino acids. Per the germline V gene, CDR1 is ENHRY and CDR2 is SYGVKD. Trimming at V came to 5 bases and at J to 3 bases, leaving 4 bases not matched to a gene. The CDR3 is CAISQTGGEETQYF. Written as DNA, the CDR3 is TGTGCCATCAGTCAGACAGGGGGAGAAGAGACCCAGTACTTC.

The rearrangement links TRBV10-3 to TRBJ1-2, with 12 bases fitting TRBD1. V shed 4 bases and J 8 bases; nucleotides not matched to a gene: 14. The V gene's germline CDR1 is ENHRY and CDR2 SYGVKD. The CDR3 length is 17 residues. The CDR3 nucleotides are TGTGCCATCAGTGGCAACTCCGGGACAGGGGGCTGGGGAGGCTACACCTTC. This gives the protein CAISGNSGTGGWGGYTF.

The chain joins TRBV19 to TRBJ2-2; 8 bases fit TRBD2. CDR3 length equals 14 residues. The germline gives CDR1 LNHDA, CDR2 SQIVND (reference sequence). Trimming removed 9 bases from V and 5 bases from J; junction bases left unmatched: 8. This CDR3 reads CASRSGGRTGELFF. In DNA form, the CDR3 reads TGTGCCAGCAGAAGCGGGGGACGGACCGGGGAGCTGTTTTTT. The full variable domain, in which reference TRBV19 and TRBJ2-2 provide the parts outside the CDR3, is DGGITQSPKYLFRKEGQNVTLSCEQNLNHDAMYWYRQDPGQGLRLIYYSQIVNDFQKGDIAEGYSVSREKKESFPLTVTSAQKNPTAFYLCASRSGGRTGELFFGEGSRLTVL.

Here the CDR3 DNA reads TGTGCCAGCAGCCACCGTGACAGGGCGAATTCACCCCTCCACTTT. It translates to CASSHRDRANSPLHF. The chain employs TRBV3-1 (or the pseudogene TRBV3-2) and TRBJ1-6, with 7 nucleotides matching TRBD1. V shed 3 bases and J 7 bases; nucleotides not matched to a gene: 6. The CDR3 spans 15 residues. Germline V gene sequence: CDR1 LGHDT, CDR2 YNNKEL (reference sequence).

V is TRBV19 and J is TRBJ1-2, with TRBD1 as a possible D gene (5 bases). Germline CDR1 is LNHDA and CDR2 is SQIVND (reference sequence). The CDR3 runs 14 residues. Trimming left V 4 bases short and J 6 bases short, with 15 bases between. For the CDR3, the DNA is TGTGCCAGTAGTAATTTTCGTGGGGCTCATGGCTACACCTTC. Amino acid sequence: CASSNFRGAHGYTF.